The 26 T cell receptor beta chains reported below all come from one sample, sequenced in a study of shared T cell receptors in the human thymus. Libraries were prepared by immunoSEQ multiplex PCR; TCRdb keeps only in-frame clonotypes and omits some of them. The sample has approximately 760,000 clones, approximately 85% seen once. The sample also formed part of further work on human thymus T cells.

Sequencing input: thymocytes. The receptors originated from a girl under three years old with a congenital heart defect.

This sequence joins TRBV7-2 and TRBJ2-3; TRBD2 is a possible D gene (6 bases). V lost 1 base, J lost 5 bases, and 13 bases lay in between. Germline CDR1 reads SGHTA; CDR2 reads FQGNSA. The CDR3 runs 15 residues. CDR3 sequence: CASSLGFTGGDTQYF. As DNA, the CDR3 is TGTGCCAGCAGCTTAGGGTTCACCGGGGGAGATACGCAGTATTTT.

The chain carries TRBV5-6 and TRBJ1-2; 9 nucleotides match TRBD1. With 5 bases clipped from V and 2 bases from J, the junction kept 13 bases outside the gene matches. The CDR3 contains 17 residues. The germline CDR1 and CDR2 sequences are SGHDT and YYEEEE. CDR3 coding DNA: TGTGCCAGCAGATCGAATACAAACAGGGGGCCCAACTATGGCTACACCTTC. Translating gives CASRSNTNRGPNYGYTF.

The V call is TRBV19, the J call TRBJ2-7, with a tentative D call TRBD2 (6 bases). The CDR3 covers 14 residues. Trimming removed 6 bases at V and 0 bases at J, with 12 bases between. Germline CDR1 and CDR2: LNHDA and SQIVND (reference sequence). CDR3 sequence reads: CASSPRRDSYEQYF. Written as DNA, the CDR3 is TGTGCCAGTAGCCCGAGGAGGGACTCCTACGAGCAGTACTTC.

The table lists this clone with a count of one. This chain connects TRBV7-2 to TRBJ1-2; D gene uncertain. Germline-derived CDR1 and CDR2 are SGHTA and FQGNSA. The V end lost 5 bases, the J end lost 4 bases, and 17 bases lay between the germline ends. This CDR3 comprises 15 residues. The DNA for the CDR3 is TGTGCCAGCAGCCCTAGCGGGAACCCCTTCTATGGCTACACCTTC. Its translation is CASSPSGNPFYGYTF.

The chain employs TRBV15 and TRBJ2-2, with TRBD1 as a possible D gene (6 bases). Germline V gene lookup returns CDR1 LNHNV and CDR2 YYDKDF (reference sequence). The CDR3 runs 13 residues. Trimming took off 8 bases at V and 4 bases at J, with 11 bases between the two ends. CDR3 sequence: CATYTGSTGELFF. The DNA for the CDR3 is TGTGCCACCTATACAGGGAGCACCGGGGAGCTGTTTTTT.

The chain combines TRBV7-8 with TRBJ2-3, with 9 bases matching TRBD2. V shed 1 base, J shed 4 bases, and the junction held 6 bases outside the gene matches. Germline CDR1 and CDR2: SGHVS and FQNEAQ. The length of the CDR3 is 16 residues. CDR3 in amino acids: CASSLGLAGWADTQYF. The CDR3 DNA follows: TGTGCCAGCAGCTTAGGCCTAGCGGGGTGGGCAGATACGCAGTATTTT.

The J gene is TRBJ2-1, the V gene TRBV19; 14 bases map to TRBD2. The V segment lost 4 bases and the J segment 3 bases; nucleotides outside the gene matches: 8. Germline CDR1 and CDR2: LNHDA and SQIVND (reference sequence). The CDR3 runs 18 residues. The CDR3 loop is CASSTRLAGGANYNEQFF. The CDR3 DNA follows: TGTGCCAGTAGTACAAGACTAGCGGGGGGGGCCAACTACAATGAGCAGTTCTTC.

V and J are TRBV7-9 and TRBJ1-4, with D possibly TRBD1 on 5 matching bases. This CDR3 region has 14 residues. Per the germline V gene, CDR1 is SEHNR and CDR2 is FQNEAQ (reference sequence). V gave up 3 bases and J gave up 7 bases, with 12 bases separating them. This CDR3 reads CASSFGGVTEKLFF. The CDR3 DNA follows: TGTGCCAGCAGCTTTGGGGGGGTAACTGAAAAACTGTTTTTT.

This clone was detected once. The chain is built from TRBV4-2 and TRBJ2-2; possibly TRBD1 for D (6 bases). This CDR3 has 14 residues. Germline values: CDR1 LGHNA, CDR2 YNFKEQ. Trimming took off 6 bases at V and 3 bases at J, with 11 bases between the two ends. The CDR3 nucleotides read TGTGCCAGCAGGCACAGGGTCGACACCGGGGAGCTGTTTTTT. Translation gives CASRHRVDTGELFF.

This chain's CDR3 is CASTGGQNTDTQYF. The CDR3 coding sequence is TGTGCCAGCACGGGGGGGCAAAACACAGATACGCAGTATTTT. This rearrangement joins TRBV6-5 to TRBJ2-3; 8 bases align to TRBD2. V was clipped by 7 bases and J by 2 bases; unmatched bases: 5. Germline V gene data show CDR1 as MNHEY and CDR2 as SVGAGI. The CDR3 has 14 residues.

The chain couples TRBV12-5 to TRBJ2-2, with D unresolved. Germline CDR1 and CDR2: LGHNT and FRNRAP. Between the trimmed V and J ends, which lost 0 bases and 0 bases, there was a span of 20 bases. The CDR3 sequence is 20 residues long. The CDR3 reads CASGLVRLPWSNANTGELFF. CDR3 in DNA: TGTGCTAGTGGTTTGGTACGCCTCCCCTGGAGTAACGCGAACACCGGGGAGCTGTTTTTT.

The V call is TRBV2, the J call TRBJ1-2; 9 nucleotides match TRBD1. This CDR3 spans 18 amino acids. With V trimmed by 7 bases and J by 4 bases, 19 bases remained unmatched. CDR1 is SNHLY and CDR2 is FYNNEI in the germline V gene. The CDR3 nucleotides read TGTGCCAGCACCCAGGGGTCCGGGACAGGGAATTTTGGCTATGGCTACACCTTC. This sequence encodes CASTQGSGTGNFGYGYTF. Looking up the rest from reference TRBV2 and TRBJ1-2 gives the full variable domain: EPEVTQTPSHQVTQMGQEVILRCVPISNHLYFYWYRQILGQKVEFLVSFYNNEISEKSEIFDDQFSVERPDGSNFTLKIRSTKLEDSAMYFCASTQGSGTGNFGYGYTFGSGTRLTVV.

The chain is built from TRBV7-6 and TRBJ1-4; tentative D call: TRBD1 (5 bases). This CDR3 spans 14 amino acids. V lost 5 bases to trimming and J lost 5 bases, with 12 bases between them. Germline CDR1 SGHVS, CDR2 FNYEAQ. The CDR3 DNA follows: TGTGCCAGCAGCCCGGGAGGGGAAAATGAAAAACTGTTTTTT. Encoded protein: CASSPGGENEKLFF.

This chain uses TRBV28 with TRBJ2-1, with D perhaps matching TRBD2 (5 bases). This CDR3 is 13 amino acids long. Trimming took off 5 bases at V and 9 bases at J, with 14 bases between the two ends. In germline, CDR1 is MDHEN, CDR2 SYDVKM. CDR3 in DNA: TGTGCCAGCAGTCCAAGGCGGACTGGTGAGCAGTTCTTC. Translation gives CASSPRRTGEQFF.

The J gene is TRBJ2-1, the V gene TRBV7-9; D uncertain. Germline loops: CDR1 SEHNR, CDR2 FQNEAQ (reference sequence). V lost 3 bases to trimming and J lost 5 bases, with 2 bases between them. The CDR3 is made up of 11 amino acids. CDR3 DNA sequence: TGTGCCAGCAGCTTCGACAATGAGCAGTTCTTC. Residues: CASSFDNEQFF.

This clone was picked up a small number of times. This chain connects TRBV10-3 to TRBJ1-5; tentatively, D is TRBD1 (6 bases). This CDR3 is built from 17 residues. Deletions cut 2 bases from V and 4 bases from J, with 18 bases between. In germline, CDR1 is ENHRY, CDR2 SYGVKD. The CDR3 sequence: CAISEELPTGTNQPQHF. The CDR3 nucleotides read TGTGCCATCAGTGAGGAACTACCAACAGGGACGAATCAGCCCCAGCATTTT.

The V call is TRBV27, the J call TRBJ2-3, with 9 positions matching TRBD2. This CDR3 is built from 18 residues. Trimming removed 5 bases from V and 0 bases from J; junction bases left unmatched: 12. Germline V CDR1 and CDR2: MNHEY, SMNVEV (reference sequence). CDR3 nucleotides: TGTGCCAGCAGTCTGTGCGGGGGGGCCGGATATAGCACAGATACGCAGTATTTT. Translation gives CASSLCGGAGYSTDTQYF.

The chain couples TRBV15 to TRBJ2-3; TRBD1 matches 8 bases. The CDR3 has 15 residues. With V trimmed by 2 bases and J by 3 bases, 4 bases remained unmatched. CDR1 is LNHNV and CDR2 is YYDKDF in the germline V gene (reference sequence). The DNA for the CDR3 is TGTGCCACCAGCAGAACGGACAGGGTAACAGATACGCAGTATTTT. This codes for CATSRTDRVTDTQYF.

This clone was counted once. V usage is TRBV7-6 and J usage is TRBJ2-3; possibly TRBD2 for D (6 bases). Germline V gene data show CDR1 as SGHVS and CDR2 as FNYEAQ. The CDR3 has 15 amino acids. V dropped 1 base and J dropped 3 bases, with 11 bases sitting between them. CDR3 nucleotide sequence: TGTGCCAGCAGCTTAGAGGGCGGGGCAACAGATACGCAGTATTTT. The encoded protein is CASSLEGGATDTQYF.

As concerns this clone: Other DNA sequences in this specimen translate into the identical CDR3. The chain links TRBV5-1 to TRBJ1-3; perhaps TRBD1 as D (6 bases). With 0 bases removed from V and 3 bases from J, the gap between germline ends came to 7 bases. Germline CDR1 reads SGHRS; CDR2 reads YFSETQ. The CDR3 has 14 residues. Here the CDR3 reads CASSLDRDGNTIYF. The CDR3 nucleotides read TGCGCCAGCAGCTTGGACAGGGATGGAAACACCATATATTTT.

The chain combines TRBV27 with TRBJ1-2; weak D call: TRBD1 (5 bases). The germline CDR1 and CDR2 sequences are MNHEY and SMNVEV (reference sequence). V was shortened by 6 bases and J by 4 bases, with 18 bases between the two germline ends. The CDR3 loop spans 15 amino acids. CDR3 in DNA: TGTGCCAGCAGCCCCCTCCCGGGCAGGGTCTATGGCTACACCTTC. Protein product: CASSPLPGRVYGYTF.

This clone was counted only a few times. The rearrangement links TRBV4-1 to TRBJ1-5; 9 positions agree with TRBD1. V lost 4 bases to trimming and J lost 5 bases; unmatched junction nucleotides: 3. The germline V gene has CDR1 MGHRA and CDR2 YSYEKL. The CDR3 length is 14 residues. The CDR3 region has the DNA TGCGCCAGCAGCCCGAGGACAGGGGATCAGCCCCAGCATTTT. Encoded protein: CASSPRTGDQPQHF.

The genes are TRBV7-2 and TRBJ1-3; no reliable D call. CDR1 SGHTA and CDR2 FQGNSA come from the germline V gene. V shed 5 bases and J shed 0 bases, with 8 bases lying between them. The CDR3 covers 14 residues. The CDR3 sequence: CASSPRDSGNTIYF. The CDR3 nucleotides read TGTGCCAGCAGCCCACGGGACTCTGGAAACACCATATATTTT.

This chain links TRBV30 with TRBJ1-2, with TRBD1 matching 8 bases. Germline trimming cut 5 bases from V and 4 bases from J; bases unmatched to any gene: 6. CDR1 and CDR2 from the germline V gene are GTSNPN and SVGIG (reference sequence). The CDR3 consists of 13 residues. The CDR3 bases are TGTGCCTGGGACCCGGGACAGGTCTATGGCTACACCTTC. Amino acids: CAWDPGQVYGYTF. Using reference TRBV30 and TRBJ1-2 for the parts outside the CDR3, the full variable domain is SQTIHQWPATLVQPVGSPLSLECTVEGTSNPNLYWYRQAAGRGLQLLFYSVGIGQISSEVPQNLSASRPQDRQFILSSKKLLLSDSGFYLCAWDPGQVYGYTFGSGTRLTVV.

V and J are TRBV10-1 and TRBJ1-2, with TRBD1 matching over 7 bases. The V gene end was trimmed by 6 bases and the J gene end by 8 bases; junction bases not matched to a gene: 15. The CDR3 spans 15 residues. CDR1 is WNHNN, CDR2 SYGVQD, per germline (reference sequence). The CDR3 is CASSNNLKDRDGYTF. Here the CDR3 DNA reads TGCGCCAGCAGCAACAATCTTAAAGACAGGGACGGCTACACCTTC.

V is TRBV6-6 and J is TRBJ1-1; D call uncertain. This CDR3 has 14 residues. Germline V gene lookup returns CDR1 MNHNY and CDR2 SVGAGI (reference sequence). Trimming shortened V by 2 bases and J by 5 bases, and 12 bases separated the two germline ends. The DNA for the CDR3 is TGTGCCAGCAGTTACGTCGACAATGAAACTGAAGCTTTCTTT. Translation gives CASSYVDNETEAFF.